Below are 2 T cell receptor beta chains sequenced from a single sample in a study of blood T cell repertoires in COVID-19. The method was immunoSEQ multiplex PCR; TCRdb's version includes in-frame clones alone and lacks a portion of them. Of 120,000 or so clones in the sample, 78% were seen once. Material: peripheral blood. All receptors come from a man aged 65 to 85 with acute or convalescent COVID-19.

V gene TRBV19 combines with J gene TRBJ1-2; D might be TRBD1 (5 bases). Germline V CDR1 and CDR2: LNHDA, SQIVND (reference sequence). The CDR3 contains 15 residues. V was trimmed by 5 bases and J by 3 bases, leaving 16 bases between them. The CDR3 region is CASSLDNQKHYGYTF. In nucleotides, the CDR3 is TGTGCCAGTAGTTTGGACAACCAAAAACACTATGGCTACACCTTC.

The rearrangement joins TRBV11-3 to TRBJ1-1; tentatively, D is TRBD1 (5 bases). In germline, CDR1 is SGHNT, CDR2 YENEEA. The V end lost 5 bases, the J end lost 0 bases, and 28 bases lay between the germline ends. The CDR3 runs 20 residues. DNA of the CDR3: TGTGCCAGCAGCCCTACTGGGGGGGGTTGGGGTTCGGGAATGAACACTGAAGCTTTCTTT. It codes for CASSPTGGGWGSGMNTEAFF.